A selection of T cell receptor beta chains follows, all from one sample in a study of blood T cell repertoires in COVID-19. The repertoire was sequenced with immunoSEQ multiplex PCR; TCRdb's copy has only in-frame clones and lacks some. The sample contains 150,000 to 200,000 clones, around 90% of which appear only once. What was sequenced was peripheral blood. These receptor sequences come from a man aged 35 to 55 with active or convalescent COVID-19. CDR3s include the opening cysteine and the closing phenylalanine or tryptophan. The D gene is left open where the match is weak. Rows may omit the clone size; those that give it use once, few, many or a size class.

d_gene	v_gene	j_gene	abundance	len	CDR3nt	CDR3aa
-	TRBV2	TRBJ2-7	few	14	TGTGCCAGCAGTGAACAGGGGCCCCCTTACGAGCAGTACTTC	CASSEQGPPYEQYF
-	TRBV5-1	TRBJ1-1	once	14	TGCGCCAGCAGAGCCAGTAGCGGTGCGACTGAAGCTTTCTTT	CASRASSGATEAFF
TRBD1	TRBV10-3	TRBJ1-5	-	18	TGTGCCATCAGTGAGTCGAGGACAGGAACTTATAGCAATCAGCCCCAGCATTTT	CAISESRTGTYSNQPQHF
TRBD1	TRBV5-1	TRBJ1-1	-	16	TGCGCCAGCAGCTTGGATGGGGGACAGGGGAACACTGAAGCTTTCTTT	CASSLDGGQGNTEAFF
-	TRBV29-1	TRBJ1-4	few	14	TGCAGCGTTGAAGCGGGGGCAACTAATGAAAAACTGTTTTTT	CSVEAGATNEKLFF
TRBD2	TRBV13	TRBJ2-3	-	17	TGTGCCAGCAGCTTCCCACCGGGGGGATCGCGGGGAGATACGCAGTATTTT	CASSFPPGGSRGDTQYF
TRBD1	TRBV30	TRBJ1-4	-	14	TGTGCCTGGAGCCGTGGACAGGGTAATGAAAAACTGTTTTTT	CAWSRGQGNEKLFF
-	TRBV30	TRBJ1-4	-	18	TGTGCCTGGAGTGCGATGGCAGGGAGTCGGGGGTTTGATGAAAAACTGTTTTTT	CAWSAMAGSRGFDEKLFF
TRBD2	TRBV4-2	TRBJ2-1	few	16	TGTGCCAGCAGCCCGCAGGGAAGCGGGGGGTTGGATGAGCAGTTCTTC	CASSPQGSGGLDEQFF
TRBD1	TRBV7-2	TRBJ2-2	-	16	TGTGCCAGCAGCCCCGGACAGGGAAGGTGGACCGGGGAGCTGTTTTTT	CASSPGQGRWTGELFF
TRBD2	TRBV2	TRBJ2-1	-	15	TGTGCCAGCAGCCGACTAGCGGGGGGCCGTGGTGAGCAGTTCTTC	CASSRLAGGRGEQFF